This TCR beta chain was found in a study of T cells after yellow fever vaccination. Overall study findings and caveats: Abundant clonotypes from the bulk population could contaminate FACS-sorted repertoires. Researchers noted that a small share of clonotypes showed up in both CD4 and CD8 compartments. A large majority of primary-vaccination clones showed up again after the booster (roughly 96% CD4, 75% to 90% CD8).

This clonotype appeared a few times. Its antigen is unknown. This CDR3 has 13 residues. Deletions cut 2 bases from V and 8 bases from J, with 9 bases between. CDR1 is MDHEN, CDR2 SYDVKM, per germline. Researchers made TCR cDNA using 5'RACE template switching, and this step added a universal primer site and UMIs. From the 5' RACE reads, TCRdb called clonotypes with MiXCR, one entry per CDR3 protein. The data hold fewer than 350,000 distinct CDR3 sequences, with 8.5% to 10% observed a single time. The sample here was PBMCs, taken on the day of the first yellow fever vaccination. The chain couples TRBV28 to TRBJ1-4, with D unclear. This clonotype was obtained from a man aged 18 to 35 who received the YFV17D yellow fever vaccine. The CDR3 sequence: CASSLVGVEKLFF. CDR3 nucleotides: TGTGCCAGCAGTTTAGTTGGGGTGGAAAAACTGTTTTTT.